This is a list of T cell receptor beta chains from one sample in a study of T cells in narcolepsy. Assay: immunoSEQ multiplex PCR; the TCRdb copy retains only in-frame clones and omits some. The table lists under 40,000 clones, about four fifths of them singletons. Sample: CD45RA- memory CD4+ T cells from PBMCs. The receptors stem from a human donor with narcolepsy. Each CDR3 is given without its conserved first and last residue. The order of the fields is J gene, V gene, CDR3 protein.

J: TRBJ1-2; V: TRBV30; CDR3: ARTMEVSPNYGYT
J: TRBJ2-5; V: TRBV27; CDR3: ASRTSAGTSGPETQY
J: TRBJ2-1; V: TRBV18; CDR3: ASSPQTPGQASF
J: TRBJ1-2; V: TRBV25-1; CDR3: ASSPGGPFYGYT
J: TRBJ1-1; V: TRBV30; CDR3: AWTGDMNTEAF
J: TRBJ1-5; V: TRBV4-1; CDR3: ASSQGYRGGNQPQH
J: TRBJ1-6; V: TRBV6-6; CDR3: ASITSPGQGNSPLH
J: TRBJ1-2; V: TRBV9; CDR3: ASSKQGADYGYT
J: NA; V: TRBV4-3; CDR3: ASSQDKTSYEQY
J: TRBJ2-2; V: TRBV5-6; CDR3: ASSLWGGAMNTGELF
J: TRBJ2-1; V: TRBV7-3; CDR3: ASSSNGWGDNEQF
J: TRBJ1-1; V: TRBV4-3; CDR3: ASSQDLEMNTEAF
J: TRBJ2-7; V: TRBV7-2; CDR3: ASSRTGSGQLYEQY
J: TRBJ2-1; V: TRBV7-2; CDR3: ASRLSPTAAGNEQF
J: TRBJ2-7; V: TRBV27; CDR3: ASNLLAGGGEQY
J: TRBJ2-1; V: TRBV15; CDR3: ATSRVGYEQF
J: TRBJ2-1; V: TRBV6-4; CDR3: ASSVSLALSYNEQF
J: TRBJ2-3; V: TRBV20-1; CDR3: SAFLADTQY
J: TRBJ2-1; V: TRBV28; CDR3: AIAQDLNNEQF
J: TRBJ2-1; V: TRBV11-3; CDR3: ASSFAPLAGGRNEQF
J: TRBJ2-1; V: TRBV12-5; CDR3: ASGSGVGRASYNEQF
J: TRBJ2-7; V: TRBV5-6; CDR3: ASSQGRPNYEQY
J: TRBJ2-1; V: TRBV4-3; CDR3: ASSQDTGPGNEQF
J: TRBJ1-4; V: TRBV7-9; CDR3: ASSLVGGPPT
J: TRBJ1-2; V: TRBV7-8; CDR3: ASSLVTGGRYGYT
J: TRBJ2-2; V: TRBV7-8; CDR3: ASSPFGGTGELF
J: TRBJ1-1; V: TRBV7-9; CDR3: ASRMNTEAF
J: TRBJ1-1; V: TRBV28; CDR3: ASSLTRTASDAF
J: TRBJ2-1; V: TRBV19; CDR3: ASRLAGAYNEQF
J: TRBJ2-5; V: TRBV19; CDR3: ASSRHREETQY
J: TRBJ2-5; V: TRBV5-4; CDR3: ASSLLAGIQETQY
J: TRBJ2-6; V: TRBV7-3; CDR3: ASSFLSGANVLT
J: TRBJ1-1; V: TRBV30; CDR3: AWSGGTGMNTEAF
J: TRBJ2-2; V: TRBV28; CDR3: ASSPPVGPSNTGELF
J: TRBJ2-5; V: TRBV18; CDR3: ASSPGAGGPRETQY
J: TRBJ1-5; V: TRBV4-2; CDR3: ASSQDWQSNQPQH
J: TRBJ1-5; V: TRBV19; CDR3: ASSVLGSNQPQH
J: TRBJ1-2; V: TRBV10-3; CDR3: AISEGQRNYGYT
J: TRBJ2-7; V: TRBV6-5; CDR3: ASSYSTGYEQY
J: TRBJ2-1; V: TRBV5-3; CDR3: ARSPRGPNSYNEQF
J: TRBJ2-7; V: TRBV27; CDR3: ASSRVAGGEREQY
J: TRBJ2-5; V: TRBV5-4; CDR3: ASSHDRPETQY
J: TRBJ1-1; V: TRBV21-1; CDR3: ASSNGVRGGAEAF